This T cell receptor (beta chain) is from a study of post-analysis software for immune sequencing data. This clonotype was observed a few times. Built from TCR beta cDNA, the libraries had unique molecular identifiers in them. MiXCR, run by TCRdb on the PCR reads, gives a single entry per CDR3 protein. In the table there are around 700,000 distinct CDR3 sequences, roughly three fifths of which are singletons. Sequencing was done on a sample of blood. This sequence originates from a girl aged 2 to 10 with multiple sclerosis.

The CDR3 is CSGTGLSNEQFF. Here the CDR3 DNA reads TGCAGCGGGACAGGGCTCTCCAATGAGCAGTTCTTC. The rearrangement joins TRBV29-1 to TRBJ2-1; the match to TRBD1 covers 8 bases. The CDR3 is 12 residues long. V was pared by 7 bases and J by 6 bases, with 5 bases of the junction left unmatched. CDR1 is SQVTM, CDR2 ANQGSEA, per germline.